Presented here are 25 T cell receptor beta chains from one specimen sequenced in a study of shared clonotypes between healthy human individuals. Generated by immunoSEQ multiplex PCR, the TCRdb table keeps only in-frame clones and is missing some. The table shows some 240,000 clones, with just over 65% occurring only once. The specimen was memory CD4+ T cells sorted from blood. As for subset: CD45RA-negative fraction. The receptors derive from a man aged 25 to 40 in good health.

The chain uses TRBV30 and TRBJ2-2, with D possibly being TRBD2 (6 bases). V dropped 2 bases and J dropped 0 bases, with 28 bases sitting between them. CDR1 and CDR2 (germline): GTSNPN, SVGIG (reference sequence). The CDR3 totals 21 residues. The CDR3 DNA sequence: TGTGCCTGGAGTTCGGAGGGAAAGGGGTTGTGGAGGTTCGCGAACACCGGGGAGCTGTTTTTT. Its translation is CAWSSEGKGLWRFANTGELFF.

The V gene is TRBV5-6, the J gene TRBJ1-4; 9 nucleotides agree with TRBD1. After removal of 4 bases from V and 6 bases from J, the junction contained 7 bases not matched to a gene. Germline V gene sequence: CDR1 SGHDT, CDR2 YYEEEE. The length of the CDR3 is 15 residues. CDR3 sequence (DNA): TGTGCCAGCAGCCGCGACAGGGGGGTAGATGAAAAACTGTTTTTT. Its protein product is CASSRDRGVDEKLFF.

The V and J genes are TRBV5-6 and TRBJ2-7; the D gene is possibly TRBD1 (6 bases). The CDR3 length is 16 residues. CDR1 is SGHDT and CDR2 is YYEEEE in the germline V gene. Deletions cut 3 bases from V and 0 bases from J, with 16 bases between. CDR3 nucleotide sequence: TGTGCCAGCAGCTCGGCCGGGCAGGGGAGCTCCTACGAGCAGTACTTC. Translation gives CASSSAGQGSSYEQYF.

Concerning this clone: The same CDR3 also results from other DNA sequences found in this sample. The chain is built from TRBV11-2 and TRBJ2-1; no reliable D call. From germline, CDR1 is SGHAT and CDR2 FQNNGV. The CDR3 is 14 amino acids. Trimming shortened V by 1 base and J by 0 bases, and 4 bases separated the two germline ends. The CDR3 loop is CASSLASSYNEQFF. The CDR3 DNA reads TGTGCCAGCAGCTTAGCGAGCTCCTACAATGAGCAGTTCTTC.

The J gene is TRBJ2-2, the V gene TRBV11-3; D may be TRBD2 (5 bases). Germline CDR1 and CDR2: SGHNT and YENEEA. With 2 bases removed from V and 7 bases from J, the gap between germline ends came to 8 bases. The CDR3 length is 13 residues. The CDR3 sequence: CASSLKAGGELFF. CDR3 in DNA: TGTGCCAGCAGCTTAAAGGCGGGCGGGGAGCTGTTTTTT.

The sample holds a few counts of this clone. The genes are TRBV6-5 and TRBJ2-2, with 7 nucleotides matching TRBD1. CDR3 length: 13 amino acids. Looked up from germline, CDR1 is MNHEY and CDR2 is SVGAGI. V dropped 6 bases and J dropped 5; count of bases not matched to a gene: 3. As DNA, the CDR3 is TGTGCCAGCAGGCTACAGGGGACCGGGGAGCTGTTTTTT. Translated: CASRLQGTGELFF.

The V call is TRBV2, the J call TRBJ2-6; D is unresolved. CDR1 and CDR2 from the germline V gene are SNHLY and FYNNEI. This CDR3 contains 16 residues. The V gene lost 6 bases and the J gene lost 2 bases, with 14 bases spanning the gap. CDR3 sequence (DNA): TGTGCCAGCAGCGGGCAGCGTGGAACTGGGGCCAACGTCCTGACTTTC. This encodes CASSGQRGTGANVLTF.

The chain is built from TRBV7-9 and TRBJ2-7; 8 nucleotides agree with TRBD2. The junction had 19 bases not matched to a gene; V was cut back by 3 bases and J by 9 bases. The length of the CDR3 is 17 residues. The V gene's germline CDR1 is SEHNR and CDR2 FQNEAQ (reference sequence). The DNA for the CDR3 is TGTGCCAGCAGCTTGGAGGGTTGGCGGGGGGACCGTGGAGTGCAGTACTTC. Protein product: CASSLEGWRGDRGVQYF. The full variable domain, in which reference TRBV7-9 and TRBJ2-7 provide the parts outside the CDR3, is DTGVSQNPRHKITKRGQNVTFRCDPISEHNRLYWYRQTLGQGPEFLTYFQNEAQLEKSRLLSDRFSAERPKGSFSTLEIQRTEQGDSAMYLCASSLEGWRGDRGVQYFGPGTRLTVT.

CDR3 sequence (DNA): TGTGCCAGCAGCCAGAACCCTTTGAGCGGCAAGGGGTTGGGGCAGTTCTTC. Translated, it gives CASSQNPLSGKGLGQFF. The chain couples TRBV14 to TRBJ2-1; tentatively, D is TRBD1 or TRBD2 (5 bases each). Trimming stripped 3 bases from V and 12 bases from J, with 27 bases between. The CDR3 contains 17 residues. The germline V gene has CDR1 SGHDN and CDR2 FVKESK.

This chain connects TRBV10-2 to TRBJ2-1, with TRBD2 identical over 7 bases. This CDR3 comprises 16 residues. Germline CDR1 WSHSY, CDR2 SAAADI. With V trimmed by 2 bases and J by 7 bases, 11 bases remained unmatched. The CDR3 loop reads CASSEPLAELRNEQFF. DNA for the CDR3: TGCGCCAGCAGTGAGCCGCTAGCGGAGCTCCGGAATGAGCAGTTCTTC.

This clone was detected a few times. This rearrangement joins TRBV7-9 to TRBJ1-2; 7 nucleotides line up with TRBD1. CDR3 length: 14 amino acids. The germline V gene has CDR1 SEHNR and CDR2 FQNEAQ (reference sequence). With 4 bases clipped from V and 8 bases from J, the junction kept 10 bases outside the gene matches. The DNA for the CDR3 is TGTGCCAGCAGCTCGGGACAGCCTGGGGGAGGCTACACCTTC. Translating it yields CASSSGQPGGGYTF.

The gene calls are TRBV2 and TRBJ2-7; 8 bases align to TRBD1. There are 16 residues in the CDR3. Germline loops: CDR1 SNHLY, CDR2 FYNNEI. Losses at the gene ends were 5 bases for V and 2 bases for J; bases not matched to a gene: 11. CDR3 sequence reads: CASSSQGAHGTYEQYF. The CDR3 DNA reads TGTGCCAGCAGTTCGCAGGGGGCTCATGGGACCTACGAGCAGTACTTC.

This clone was counted only a few times. The rearrangement uses TRBV7-8 and TRBJ2-1; 10 bases are a match to TRBD1. This CDR3 contains 17 residues. Losses at the gene ends were 7 bases for V and 4 bases for J; bases not matched to a gene: 13. Germline CDR1 is SGHVS and CDR2 is FQNEAQ. The CDR3 coding sequence is TGTGCCAGCACCCTCGGCGCCGGGGACAGGGGATACAATGAGCAGTTCTTC. As protein: CASTLGAGDRGYNEQFF.

CDR3 nucleotide sequence: TGTGCCAGCAGCTTAACGATGGGAGATACGCAGTATTTT. Amino acids: CASSLTMGDTQYF. The V call is TRBV7-3, the J call TRBJ2-3; no clear D. This CDR3 contains 13 residues. Germline V lookup: CDR1 SGHTA, CDR2 FQGTGA. The V end lost 0 bases, the J end lost 5 bases, and 6 bases lay between the germline ends.

In its sample, this clone was seen a few times. This sequence joins TRBV7-8 and TRBJ2-1; D not certain. CDR1 is SGHVS and CDR2 is FQNEAQ in the germline V gene. The V and J ends lost 2 bases and 8 bases respectively, with 10 bases between them. This CDR3 is built from 13 residues. The CDR3 bases are TGTGCCAGCAGCTTAATCGGCCAGGATGAGCAGTTCTTC. Its translation is CASSLIGQDEQFF.

This chain joins TRBV2 and TRBJ2-5; 12 positions match TRBD2. The V segment lost 0 bases and the J segment 2 bases; nucleotides outside the gene matches: 13. The germline V gene encodes CDR1 SNHLY and CDR2 FYNNEI. The CDR3 extends over 20 amino acids. DNA of the CDR3: TGTGCCAGCAGTGAAGCGCCTCTGCGTGGTCTAGCGGGAGGGCAAGAGACCCAGTACTTC. Protein sequence: CASSEAPLRGLAGGQETQYF. Combining the CDR3 with reference TRBV2 and TRBJ2-5 gives the whole variable domain EPEVTQTPSHQVTQMGQEVILRCVPISNHLYFYWYRQILGQKVEFLVSFYNNEISEKSEIFDDQFSVERPDGSNFTLKIRSTKLEDSAMYFCASSEAPLRGLAGGQETQYFGPGTRLLVL.

The chain uses TRBV27 and TRBJ2-7, with 9 bases that match TRBD2. The CDR3 runs 15 residues. Germline V gene lookup returns CDR1 MNHEY and CDR2 SMNVEV (reference sequence). With 7 bases clipped from V and 0 bases from J, the junction kept 7 bases outside the gene matches. The CDR3 sequence is CASKVPSGNSYEQYF. The CDR3, as DNA: TGTGCCAGCAAGGTCCCTAGCGGGAACTCCTACGAGCAGTACTTC.

This clone was picked up a small number of times. The chain carries TRBV6-5 and TRBJ1-3; D is unclear. There are 13 residues in the CDR3. The germline gives CDR1 MNHEY, CDR2 SVGAGI. V lost 6 bases and J lost 0, with 6 bases in between. The CDR3 DNA sequence: TGTGCCAGCAGGCCCGGCTCTGGAAACACCATATATTTT. Encoded protein: CASRPGSGNTIYF.

The chain combines TRBV27 with TRBJ1-1; 7 bases are shared with TRBD1. V shed 6 bases and J 3 bases; nucleotides not matched to a gene: 10. This CDR3 spans 15 amino acids. Per the germline V gene, CDR1 is MNHEY and CDR2 is SMNVEV (reference sequence). In nucleotides, the CDR3 is TGTGCCAGCAGGGGGTGGGCAGGGGGGGACACTGAAGCTTTCTTT. This gives the protein CASRGWAGGDTEAFF.

The rearrangement links TRBV9 to TRBJ1-1; D uncertain. The CDR3 runs to 15 residues. V was shortened by 4 bases and J by 0 bases, with 13 bases between the two germline ends. Germline assignment: CDR1 SGDLS and CDR2 YYNGEE. The CDR3 sequence: CASSILDTLNTEAFF. CDR3 in DNA: TGTGCCAGCAGCATTTTAGACACGCTGAACACTGAAGCTTTCTTT.

This clone has more than one count but fewer than ten. The gene calls are TRBV18 and TRBJ1-4; maybe TRBD1 (5 bases). The CDR3 has 14 amino acids. V was pared by 2 bases and J by 7 bases, with 11 bases between. Germline V gene data show CDR1 as KGHSH and CDR2 as LQKENI. The DNA for the CDR3 is TGTGCCAGCTCACCAGAGACAGTAACTGAAAAACTGTTTTTT. Translated: CASSPETVTEKLFF.

The chain carries TRBV7-2 and TRBJ1-1; D not certain. Trimming removed 3 bases from V and 4 bases from J, with 12 bases in between. The germline V gene encodes CDR1 SGHTA and CDR2 FQGNSA. CDR3 length: 14 amino acids. Here the CDR3 reads CASSFPGRATEAFF. CDR3 DNA sequence: TGTGCCAGCAGCTTCCCCGGGAGGGCCACTGAAGCTTTCTTT. The whole variable domain, filled in from reference TRBV7-2 and TRBJ1-1, reads GAGVSQSPSNKVTEKGKDVELRCDPISGHTALYWYRQSLGQGLEFLIYFQGNSAPDKSGLPSDRFSAERTGGSVSTLTIQRTQQEDSAVYLCASSFPGRATEAFFGQGTRLTVV.

The V call is TRBV18, the J call TRBJ1-4; D is possibly TRBD1 (6 bases). The ends were cut back, 6 bases at V and 5 bases at J, with 13 bases in the middle. The CDR3 is 14 residues long. The germline V gene encodes CDR1 KGHSH and CDR2 LQKENI. The CDR3 loop reads CASSLTGRNEKLFF. The CDR3 nucleotides read TGTGCCAGCTCCTTGACAGGCAGGAATGAAAAACTGTTTTTT.

This chain links TRBV11-2 with TRBJ2-7, with 8 bases fitting TRBD2. The V segment lost 1 base and the J segment 5 bases; nucleotides outside the gene matches: 10. Germline assignment: CDR1 SGHAT and CDR2 FQNNGV. The CDR3 contains 16 residues. The CDR3 loop reads CASSLGLGTSIDEQYF. The CDR3 coding sequence is TGTGCCAGCAGCTTAGGGCTGGGGACTAGTATTGACGAGCAGTACTTC.

The CDR3 bases are TGTGCCAGCAGTTTATCCTTACCTCTCTCCGCCAAAAACATTCAGTACTTC. Translation: CASSLSLPLSAKNIQYF. The rearrangement joins TRBV27 to TRBJ2-4, with D unresolved. The CDR3 runs 17 residues. Looked up from germline, CDR1 is MNHEY and CDR2 is SMNVEV (reference sequence). Between the trimmed V and J ends, which lost 0 bases and 1 base, there was a span of 13 bases.